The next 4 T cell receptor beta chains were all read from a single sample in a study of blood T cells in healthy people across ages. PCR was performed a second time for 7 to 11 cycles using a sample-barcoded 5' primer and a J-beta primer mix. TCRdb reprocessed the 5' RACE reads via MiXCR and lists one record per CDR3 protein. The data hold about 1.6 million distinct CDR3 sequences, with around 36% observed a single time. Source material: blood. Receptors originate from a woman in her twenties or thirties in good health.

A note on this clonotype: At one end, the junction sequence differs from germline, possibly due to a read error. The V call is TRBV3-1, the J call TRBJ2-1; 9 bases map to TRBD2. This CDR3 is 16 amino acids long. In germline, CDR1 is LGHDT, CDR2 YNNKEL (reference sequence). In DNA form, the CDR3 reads TGTGCCGGCAGCTGGGAATGGCTAGCGGGAAGTGGGGAGCAGTTCTTC. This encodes CAGSWEWLAGSGEQFF.

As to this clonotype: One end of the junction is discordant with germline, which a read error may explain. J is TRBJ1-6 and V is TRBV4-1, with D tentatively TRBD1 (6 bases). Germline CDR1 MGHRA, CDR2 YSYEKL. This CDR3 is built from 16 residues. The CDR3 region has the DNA TGCGCCGGCAGCCAAGGATGGGCCCTACAGGGTTCACCCCTCCACTTT. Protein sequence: CAGSQGWALQGSPLHF.

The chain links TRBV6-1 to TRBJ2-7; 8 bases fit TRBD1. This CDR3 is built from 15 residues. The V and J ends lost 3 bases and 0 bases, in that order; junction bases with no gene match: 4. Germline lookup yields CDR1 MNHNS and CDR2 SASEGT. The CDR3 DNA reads TGTGCCAGCAGTGAGGCGGGACAGGCCTCCTACGAGCAGTACTTC. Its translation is CASSEAGQASYEQYF.

CDR3 residues: CASSPKLQGTQYF. The CDR3 region has the DNA TGTGCCAGCAGTCCAAAGCTCCAAGGGACGCAGTATTTT. The V gene is TRBV28, the J gene TRBJ2-3, with D uncertain. V dropped 5 bases and J dropped 9 bases, with 15 bases sitting between them. The CDR3 covers 13 residues. CDR1 is MDHEN and CDR2 is SYDVKM in the germline V gene.